Described below is a single T cell receptor beta chain sequence and its context. Sequencing used immunoSEQ multiplex PCR; TCRdb keeps in-frame clones, though not all of them. This table has a few hundred thousand clones, more than 70% appearing once. The data belong to a study of blood T cell repertoires in COVID-19. The overall study: T cells, B-cell-depleted T cells, or PBMCs supplied cDNA or gDNA.

Germline CDR1 is MGHRA and CDR2 is YSYEKL. The ends lost 3 bases at V and 2 bases at J; junction bases unmatched: 8. The CDR3 runs 16 residues. J is TRBJ2-3 and V is TRBV4-1, with TRBD1 matching over 7 bases. The sequenced sample consisted of PBMCs or T cells enriched from blood (not recorded which). The source of this sequence is a woman between 35 and 50 years old with acute COVID-19. The DNA of the CDR3 is TGCGCCAGCAGCCAGGGAACAGGGGCTTTCACAGATACGCAGTATTTT. Translated: CASSQGTGAFTDTQYF.